This T cell receptor beta chain was captured in a study of a mutant IDH1 vaccine in newly diagnosed glioma. Study summary: Patients were given eight vaccinations, scheduled in weeks 1, 3, 5, 7, 11, 15, 19 and 23. Earlier care involved radiotherapy, temozolomide, or both, and the majority received both. In some groups vaccination began 4-6 weeks post-radiotherapy; others received it with temozolomide. Treated individuals were around 60% male and approximately 38% female, averaging roughly 44 years of age.

The time point: week 11, during vaccination. With topical imiquimod, each dose of the vaccine consisted of 300 ug of mutant IDH1 20-mer peptide. With respect to this clone: Antigen specificity is unknown.

Using immunoSEQ multiplex PCR, the repertoire was profiled, and TCRdb retains in-frame clones only, with some absent. This sample carries under 150,000 clones, under 90% of them seen once, and the ten largest clones take 0.55% to 0.7%. The V gene's germline CDR1 is SGHVS and CDR2 FQNEAQ. With 2 bases clipped from V and 4 bases from J, the junction kept 2 bases outside the gene matches. CDR3 length equals 13 residues. The chain uses TRBV7-8 and TRBJ2-7; 7 nucleotides agree with TRBD2. Sample: PBMCs, taken from a glioma patient whose treatment included an IDH1 peptide vaccine. This sequence originates from a woman in her forties or fifties with glioma. The CDR3 DNA is TGTGCCAGCAGCTTACCAGCGGGATACGAGCAGTACTTC. Translating it yields CASSLPAGYEQYF.